This T cell receptor beta chain originates from a study of blood T cells in healthy people across ages. The V and J ends lost 3 bases and 7 bases respectively, with 20 bases between them. The CDR3 length is 15 residues. CDR1 is SGHRS and CDR2 is YFSETQ in the germline V gene. Alongside a J-beta primer mix, a sample-barcoded 5' primer served in a second PCR lasting about 6 to 12 cycles. TCRdb processed the 5' RACE reads anew with MiXCR; each CDR3 protein has one entry. The data contain hundreds of thousands of distinct CDR3 sequences, roughly 50% of them singletons. Isolated per sample were at least 7 million PBMCs. The total RNA that was extracted per sample amounted to at least 5.5 micrograms.

Sequencing was performed on blood. This chain links TRBV5-1 with TRBJ2-7, with D hard to call. The TCR was taken from a man aged 40-49 years in good health. The CDR3 here is CASSSVGAEWDEQYF. The CDR3 nucleotides read TGCGCCAGCAGCTCTGTGGGCGCGGAGTGGGATGAGCAGTACTTC.